These 27 T cell receptor beta chains were sequenced from one sample in a study of T cell changes during pregnancy in multiple sclerosis. Profiling relied on immunoSEQ multiplex PCR, and the TCRdb table lists in-frame clones only, not all of them. The sample has roughly 38,000 clones, around 91% seen once. Source: CD4+ T cells from peripheral blood mononuclear cells, taken in the second trimester of pregnancy. The receptor source for this set is a female donor in good health, enrolled as a control in a pregnancy study.

The gene calls are TRBV5-3 and TRBJ1-3; D gene ambiguous. TRBV5-3 falls under the ORF class, with uncertain function. V was shortened by 0 bases and J by 3 bases, with 10 bases between the two germline ends. The CDR3 sequence is 15 residues long. The CDR3 coding sequence is TGTGCCAGAAGCTTGGCCCGGGTGAGTGGAAACACCATATATTTT. Translated, it gives CARSLARVSGNTIYF.

This sequence joins TRBV2 and TRBJ2-7; 7 nucleotides agree with TRBD1. With 3 bases clipped from V and 4 bases from J, the junction kept 0 bases outside the gene matches. Germline V gives CDR1 SNHLY, CDR2 FYNNEI. This CDR3 is built from 12 residues. The CDR3 here is CASSDRGYEQYF. The CDR3 nucleotides read TGTGCCAGCAGTGACAGGGGGTACGAGCAGTACTTC.

The chain uses TRBV2 and TRBJ1-2, with 9 bases lining up with TRBD1. V shed 2 bases and J 4 bases; nucleotides not matched to a gene: 2. The CDR3 consists of 14 residues. In germline, CDR1 is SNHLY, CDR2 FYNNEI. The CDR3 spells CASSEKGQGYGYTF. CDR3 DNA: TGTGCCAGCAGTGAAAAGGGACAGGGCTATGGCTACACCTTC.

V is TRBV27 and J is TRBJ1-6; maybe TRBD1 (6 bases). The V end was cut by 4 bases, the J end by 9 bases, with 16 bases between. CDR1 MNHEY and CDR2 SMNVEV come from the germline V gene (reference sequence). The length of the CDR3 is 15 residues. Here the CDR3 DNA reads TGTGCCAGCAGTTCACCCGACAGGCTGGTTTCACCCCTCCACTTT. Translated: CASSSPDRLVSPLHF.

This chain connects TRBV2 to TRBJ1-2, with 7 bases aligning to TRBD1. CDR3 length: 15 residues. Germline-derived CDR1 and CDR2 are SNHLY and FYNNEI. Trimming cost V 2 bases and J 4 bases; bases outside gene matches: 7. In DNA, the CDR3 is TGTGCCAGCAGTGAAATGGTGACAGGGACCTATGGCTACACCTTC. It yields the protein CASSEMVTGTYGYTF.

The chain joins TRBV7-8 to TRBJ1-2; weak D call: TRBD1 (5 bases). From germline, CDR1 is SGHVS and CDR2 FQNEAQ. The CDR3 is 17 residues long. V lost 5 bases, J lost 7 bases, and 26 bases lay in between. For the CDR3, the DNA is TGTGCCAGCAGCCCCCGGGGGGTGATCGAACCCTCGGCTGGCTACACCTTC. Protein product: CASSPRGVIEPSAGYTF.

The CDR3 DNA follows: TGTGCCAGTAGTACACAGAGCTCCTATAATTCACCCCTCCACTTT. Protein product: CASSTQSSYNSPLHF. This rearrangement joins TRBV19 to TRBJ1-6; D gene uncertain. This CDR3 is built from 15 residues. Germline V gene data show CDR1 as LNHDA and CDR2 as SQIVND (reference sequence). Trimming removed 4 bases from V and 0 bases from J, with 7 bases in between.

The chain couples TRBV18 to TRBJ1-5, with TRBD1 as a possible D gene (5 bases). The CDR3 is made up of 13 amino acids. The germline CDR1 and CDR2 sequences are KGHSH and LQKENI. V gave up 5 bases and J gave up 4 bases, with 9 bases separating them. CDR3 in DNA: TGTGCCAGCTCAGCAGGGAAAAATCAGCCCCAGCATTTT. It is translated as CASSAGKNQPQHF.

This clone was found once. The chain joins TRBV7-9 to TRBJ1-5; the match to TRBD1 covers 9 bases. Germline V lookup: CDR1 SEHNR, CDR2 FQNEAQ (reference sequence). V dropped 0 bases and J dropped 4; count of bases not matched to a gene: 4. The CDR3 totals 16 residues. CDR3 in amino acids: CASSLADRGWNQPQHF. CDR3 bases: TGTGCCAGCAGCTTAGCCGACAGGGGGTGGAATCAGCCCCAGCATTTT.

This clone was recorded only once. The chain couples TRBV4-3 to TRBJ2-7; D uncertain. CDR1 is LGHNA and CDR2 is YSLEER in the germline V gene. CDR3 length: 13 residues. Trimming left V 0 bases short and J 2 bases short, with 5 bases between. The CDR3 spells CASSQDEAYEQYF. CDR3 bases: TGCGCCAGCAGCCAAGATGAGGCCTACGAGCAGTACTTC.

This chain links TRBV7-3 with TRBJ1-6; 8 bases align to TRBD1. CDR3 length: 15 amino acids. Germline CDR1 and CDR2: SGHTA and FQGTGA. V lost 5 bases to trimming and J lost 6 bases; unmatched junction nucleotides: 6. CDR3 nucleotide sequence: TGTGCCAGCAGCCGCACAGGGGGGCTTAATTCACCCCTCCACTTT. This translates into CASSRTGGLNSPLHF. Full variable domain (remainder filled in from reference TRBV7-3 and TRBJ1-6): GAGVSQTPSNKVTEKGKYVELRCDPISGHTALYWYRQSLGQGPEFLIYFQGTGAADDSGLPNDRFFAVRPEGSVSTLKIQRTERGDSAVYLCASSRTGGLNSPLHFGNGTRLTVT.

CDR3 sequence reads: CASSNSTDTQYF. CDR3 sequence (DNA): TGTGCCAGTAGCAATTCCACAGATACGCAGTATTTT. The rearrangement uses TRBV19 and TRBJ2-3; D gene uncertain. The V end lost 6 bases, the J end lost 2 bases, and 6 bases lay between the germline ends. The CDR3 consists of 12 residues. CDR1 is LNHDA, CDR2 SQIVND, per germline (reference sequence).

This clone was observed once. The chain combines TRBV28 with TRBJ2-1; TRBD2 is a possible D gene (6 bases). Germline V gene lookup returns CDR1 MDHEN and CDR2 SYDVKM. The CDR3 spans 17 residues. Trimming took 4 bases from V and 0 from J, leaving 16 bases between them. The CDR3 DNA reads as TGTGCCAGCAGTTCCGAATTCCGGGGGAGCTCCTACAATGAGCAGTTCTTC. Translating gives CASSSEFRGSSYNEQFF.

The chain carries TRBV7-2 and TRBJ2-3; TRBD2 might be the D (7 bases). V was trimmed by 5 bases and J by 11 bases, leaving 23 bases between them. There are 15 residues in the CDR3. Germline CDR1 and CDR2: SGHTA and FQGNSA. The CDR3 bases are TGTGCCAGCAGCATAGAGGGTCGGGGGGCCTTCAAGCAGTATTTT. It specifies CASSIEGRGAFKQYF.

The chain recombines TRBV7-3 with TRBJ1-1; 11 bases match TRBD1. V lost 4 bases to trimming and J lost 2 bases; unmatched junction nucleotides: 3. Germline CDR1 is SGHTA and CDR2 is FQGTGA. The CDR3 is 15 amino acids. CDR3 sequence (DNA): TGTGCCAGCAGCTCGCGGACAGGGGGCAACACTGAAGCTTTCTTT. The encoded protein is CASSSRTGGNTEAFF.

The chain is built from TRBV18 and TRBJ2-3, with TRBD1 matching 11 bases. The germline CDR1 and CDR2 sequences are KGHSH and LQKENI. V gave up 2 bases and J gave up 1 base; unmatched junction bases: 2. The CDR3 extends over 16 amino acids. The chain's CDR3 is CASSPTGQGGTDTQYF. CDR3 DNA: TGTGCCAGCTCACCAACGGGACAGGGGGGCACAGATACGCAGTATTTT.

This clone was recorded once. This rearrangement joins TRBV7-9 to TRBJ1-4; tentative D call: TRBD1 (6 bases). Trimming removed 5 bases from V and 7 bases from J, with 14 bases in between. The CDR3 loop spans 14 amino acids. Germline V CDR1 and CDR2: SEHNR, FQNEAQ (reference sequence). CDR3 nucleotides: TGTGCCAGCAGCCCCGCGGGGGCAGTTGAAAAACTGTTTTTT. Protein sequence: CASSPAGAVEKLFF. The entire variable domain, with the rest obtained from reference TRBV7-9 and TRBJ1-4, is as follows: DTGVSQNPRHKITKRGQNVTFRCDPISEHNRLYWYRQTLGQGPEFLTYFQNEAQLEKSRLLSDRFSAERPKGSFSTLEIQRTEQGDSAMYLCASSPAGAVEKLFFGSGTQLSVL.

V and J are TRBV7-2 and TRBJ1-2; D is unclear. Trimming shortened V by 1 base and J by 2 bases, and 5 bases separated the two germline ends. The CDR3 is 13 residues long. Germline assignment: CDR1 SGHTA and CDR2 FQGNSA. CDR3 coding DNA: TGTGCCAGCAGCTTAGGGCAGAACTATGGCTACACCTTC. Protein: CASSLGQNYGYTF. Drawing the rest from reference TRBV7-2 and TRBJ1-2, the complete variable domain is GAGVSQSPSNKVTEKGKDVELRCDPISGHTALYWYRQSLGQGLEFLIYFQGNSAPDKSGLPSDRFSAERTGGSVSTLTIQRTQQEDSAVYLCASSLGQNYGYTFGSGTRLTVV.

The rearrangement uses TRBV30 and TRBJ1-3; D uncertain. CDR1 is GTSNPN, CDR2 SVGIG, per germline (reference sequence). Trimming left V 1 base short and J 0 bases short, with 10 bases between. CDR3 length: 15 residues. CDR3 amino acids: CAWSGQAASGNTIYF. The CDR3 region has the DNA TGTGCCTGGAGTGGTCAGGCAGCCTCTGGAAACACCATATATTTT.

CDR3 bases: TGTGCCAGCAGCCCCCCCATGGCGACAGGGCTCGGGGGAAACACCATATATTTT. It codes for CASSPPMATGLGGNTIYF. V usage is TRBV4-2 and J usage is TRBJ1-3, with 7 nucleotides matching TRBD1. CDR3 length equals 18 residues. J gave up 4 bases and V 4 bases, and 16 bases lay outside the gene matches. Per germline, CDR1 LGHNA and CDR2 YNFKEQ.

The rearrangement joins TRBV14 to TRBJ1-4; D remains unclear. The CDR3 runs to 15 residues. Germline V gene sequence: CDR1 SGHDN, CDR2 FVKESK. Trimming took off 1 base at V and 0 bases at J, with 6 bases between the two ends. The CDR3 here is CASSQAGATNEKLFF. CDR3 nucleotides: TGTGCCAGCAGCCAAGCGGGTGCAACTAATGAAAAACTGTTTTTT.

The chain employs TRBV28 and TRBJ1-2, with 9 bases aligning to TRBD1. Germline-derived CDR1 and CDR2 are MDHEN and SYDVKM. With V trimmed by 7 bases and J by 8 bases, 11 bases remained unmatched. The CDR3 has 14 amino acids. The CDR3 here is CASMGDRDYGGYTF. DNA for the CDR3: TGTGCCAGCATGGGGGACAGGGACTATGGGGGCTACACCTTC.

The rearrangement links TRBV28 to TRBJ2-5, with TRBD1 matching 8 bases. The CDR3 length is 15 residues. The V segment lost 6 bases and the J segment 2 bases; nucleotides outside the gene matches: 8. Germline CDR1 and CDR2: MDHEN and SYDVKM. The CDR3 is CASRNEDRVQETQYF. DNA for the CDR3: TGTGCCAGCAGGAATGAGGACAGGGTTCAAGAGACCCAGTACTTC.

The chain has TRBV7-8 and TRBJ2-1; 7 nucleotides align to TRBD2. Germline values: CDR1 SGHVS, CDR2 FQNEAQ. V was clipped by 5 bases and J by 15 bases; unmatched bases: 22. The CDR3 spans 16 residues. The CDR3 DNA sequence: TGTGCCAGCAGCCTTCCAGGCGGGGGACTGGTTCAAGTTCTGTTCTTC. Translating it yields CASSLPGGGLVQVLFF.

The V gene is TRBV19, the J gene TRBJ2-2; D remains ambiguous. The CDR3 loop spans 16 amino acids. V lost 2 bases to trimming and J lost 5 bases, with 15 bases between them. Germline V gives CDR1 LNHDA, CDR2 SQIVND (reference sequence). The CDR3 region has the DNA TGTGCCAGTAGTATACGAGGCAGCCAAACGACCGGGGAGCTGTTTTTT. Amino acid sequence: CASSIRGSQTTGELFF.

This clone occurred a few times. The J gene is TRBJ1-2, the V gene TRBV11-1; tentatively, D is TRBD1 (6 bases). V was clipped by 5 bases and J by 4 bases, with 14 bases between them. The CDR3 length is 14 residues. Germline-derived CDR1 and CDR2 are SGHAT and FQDESV (reference sequence). CDR3 coding DNA: TGTGCCAGCAGCCCCCCGGGACAACTCTATGGCTACACCTTC. This encodes CASSPPGQLYGYTF.

This sequence joins TRBV7-8 and TRBJ1-3; 9 bases map to TRBD1. The CDR3 contains 14 residues. Germline values: CDR1 SGHVS, CDR2 FQNEAQ. Trimming removed 5 bases from V and 7 bases from J; junction bases left unmatched: 6. The CDR3 region is CASSPRTGENTIYF. The CDR3 nucleotides read TGTGCCAGCAGCCCGCGGACAGGGGAGAACACCATATATTTT.